The rows below give T cell receptor beta chains drawn from one sample of a study of metastatic and nonmetastatic thyroid tumors. TCRdb reprocessed the PCR reads using MiXCR. The table records over 13,000 clones, 20% to 30% of them present only once. Sequencing was done on a sample of blood. These receptors originate from a female donor with papillary thyroid cancer or a benign thyroid nodule (not recorded which). Some clones in this sample may be carry-over from other donors' samples. Each CDR3 is given with its conserved first and last residue. Fields, in order: D gene, V gene, J gene, clone size, CDR3 length, CDR3 DNA, CDR3 protein. A D gene is named only where the DNA matches it firmly. Not every row has a clone size; where given, it reads once, few, many or a size class.

d_gene: -
v_gene: TRBV20-1
j_gene: TRBJ2-3
abundance: many
len: 16
CDR3nt: TGCAGTGCTAGAGATCAAAATGGAGGGGAGGCAGATACGCAGTATTTT
CDR3aa: CSARDQNGGEADTQYF

d_gene: -
v_gene: TRBV6-2/TRBV6-3
j_gene: TRBJ2-1
abundance: -
len: 16
CDR3nt: TGTGCCAGCAGCACCTCCGGGATAACGATTTACAATGAGCAGTTCTTC
CDR3aa: CASSTSGITIYNEQFF

d_gene: -
v_gene: TRBV3-2
j_gene: TRBJ2-1
abundance: many
len: 16
CDR3nt: TGTGCCAGCAGCCACCCTAAGGCCAGCTCCTACAATGAGCAGTTCTTC
CDR3aa: CASSHPKASSYNEQFF

d_gene: TRBD1
v_gene: TRBV9
j_gene: TRBJ2-2
abundance: many
len: 16
CDR3nt: TGTGCCAGCAGCGCCGGGACAGGGGGTTCGTACGGGGAGCTGTTTTTT
CDR3aa: CASSAGTGGSYGELFF

d_gene: -
v_gene: TRBV9
j_gene: TRBJ2-1
abundance: few
len: 11
CDR3nt: TGTGCCAGCAGGGGGTCTAGGGAGCAGTTCTTC
CDR3aa: CASRGSREQFF

d_gene: -
v_gene: TRBV4-1
j_gene: TRBJ1-2
abundance: many
len: 14
CDR3nt: TGCGCCAGCAGCCAAGAGAGGGAAGGGATCGGCTACACCTTC
CDR3aa: CASSQEREGIGYTF

d_gene: TRBD2
v_gene: TRBV5-1
j_gene: TRBJ2-1
abundance: once
len: 15
CDR3nt: TGCGCCAGCAGCTTGCGGACTAGCGGGGGTGGTTTGCAGTTCTTC
CDR3aa: CASSLRTSGGGLQFF

d_gene: TRBD2
v_gene: TRBV20-1
j_gene: TRBJ2-1
abundance: -
len: 16
CDR3nt: TGCAGTGCTAGAGATTGGACTAGCGACGTCTACAATGAGCAGTTCTTC
CDR3aa: CSARDWTSDVYNEQFF

d_gene: -
v_gene: TRBV6-1
j_gene: TRBJ1-2
abundance: medium-sized
len: 13
CDR3nt: TGTGCCAGCCTCCCAAGGGAAAGATATGGCTACACCTTC
CDR3aa: CASLPRERYGYTF

d_gene: -
v_gene: TRBV6-1
j_gene: TRBJ2-3
abundance: medium-sized
len: 15
CDR3nt: TGTGCCAGCAGTGAAGCCTGGGACAGCACAGATACGCAGTATTTT
CDR3aa: CASSEAWDSTDTQYF

d_gene: -
v_gene: TRBV5-1
j_gene: TRBJ1-1
abundance: -
len: 14
CDR3nt: TGCGCCAGCAGCCAGGGACCGGGGAACACTGAAGCTTTCTTT
CDR3aa: CASSQGPGNTEAFF

d_gene: -
v_gene: TRBV5-6
j_gene: TRBJ1-4
abundance: many
len: 16
CDR3nt: TGTGCCAGCAGCTTCTTAGTGACAGCGGGAGATGAAAAACTGTTTTTT
CDR3aa: CASSFLVTAGDEKLFF

d_gene: -
v_gene: TRBV7-2
j_gene: TRBJ2-2
abundance: many
len: 15
CDR3nt: TGTGCCAGCAGCTTAGCACGGGTTGGGACCGGGGAGCTGTTTTTT
CDR3aa: CASSLARVGTGELFF

d_gene: -
v_gene: TRBV4-1
j_gene: TRBJ2-7
abundance: once
len: 16
CDR3nt: TGCGCCAGCAGCCAAGACGAACCCACTATCAAGTACGAGCAGTACTTC
CDR3aa: CASSQDEPTIKYEQYF

d_gene: -
v_gene: TRBV7-2
j_gene: TRBJ2-7
abundance: many
len: 12
CDR3nt: TGTGCCAGCAGCTTAGATAGGAACGAGCAGTACTTC
CDR3aa: CASSLDRNEQYF

d_gene: -
v_gene: TRBV12-3/TRBV12-4
j_gene: TRBJ2-2
abundance: medium-sized
len: 12
CDR3nt: TGTGCCAGCACGCCCCAAGCAGGGGAGCTGTTTTTT
CDR3aa: CASTPQAGELFF

d_gene: -
v_gene: TRBV30
j_gene: TRBJ2-2
abundance: -
len: 13
CDR3nt: TGTGCCTGGAGTGGGGGAGCCACCGGGGAGCTGTTTTTT
CDR3aa: CAWSGGATGELFF

d_gene: -
v_gene: TRBV29-1
j_gene: TRBJ2-2
abundance: many
len: 13
CDR3nt: TGCAGCGTCGAAGGGTTTTACACCGGGGAGCTGTTTTTT
CDR3aa: CSVEGFYTGELFF

d_gene: -
v_gene: TRBV3-1
j_gene: TRBJ1-2
abundance: -
len: 14
CDR3nt: TGTGCCAGCAGCCCAAGCGCACAGGATTCTGGCTACACCTTC
CDR3aa: CASSPSAQDSGYTF

d_gene: -
v_gene: TRBV6-1
j_gene: TRBJ1-1
abundance: -
len: 17
CDR3nt: TGTGCCAGCAGTGAAAGATCTCCTGGACGCCTTAACAGTGAAGCCTTCTTT
CDR3aa: CASSERSPGRLNSEAFF

d_gene: -
v_gene: TRBV6-1
j_gene: TRBJ1-2
abundance: medium-sized
len: 15
CDR3nt: TGTGCCAGCAGCTATTCCCGACAGCCTCTAGATGGCTACACCTTC
CDR3aa: CASSYSRQPLDGYTF

d_gene: -
v_gene: TRBV13
j_gene: TRBJ1-1
abundance: -
len: 14
CDR3nt: TGTGCCAGCAGAGCGGGGCTTTTGAACACTGAAGCTTTCTTT
CDR3aa: CASRAGLLNTEAFF

d_gene: TRBD1
v_gene: TRBV6-4
j_gene: TRBJ2-3
abundance: -
len: 15
CDR3nt: TGTGCCAGCAGTGACTCGTGTGAAGGGGGCTATACGCAGTATTTT
CDR3aa: CASSDSCEGGYTQYF

d_gene: TRBD1
v_gene: TRBV24-1
j_gene: TRBJ1-2
abundance: medium-sized
len: 15
CDR3nt: TGTGCCACCAGTGATCCACGACAGGGGGGGAATGGCTACACCTTC
CDR3aa: CATSDPRQGGNGYTF

d_gene: -
v_gene: TRBV4-1
j_gene: TRBJ1-6
abundance: medium-sized
len: 15
CDR3nt: TGCGCCAGCAGCCAAGTGGGCAGGGTGGGGTCACCCCTCCACTTT
CDR3aa: CASSQVGRVGSPLHF

d_gene: TRBD1
v_gene: TRBV18
j_gene: TRBJ1-4
abundance: many
len: 16
CDR3nt: TGTGCCAGCTCACCCATCCCCGGGACAGGGGGTGAAAAACTGTTTTTT
CDR3aa: CASSPIPGTGGEKLFF

d_gene: -
v_gene: TRBV20-1
j_gene: TRBJ2-5
abundance: -
len: 13
CDR3nt: TGCAGTGCGGACGTTGGGCGCGGAGAGACCAAGTACTTC
CDR3aa: CSADVGRGETKYF

d_gene: -
v_gene: TRBV12-3/TRBV12-4
j_gene: TRBJ2-5
abundance: medium-sized
len: 13
CDR3nt: TGTGCCAGCAGTTGGGCGGGCTTAGAGACCCAGTACTTC
CDR3aa: CASSWAGLETQYF

d_gene: -
v_gene: TRBV28
j_gene: TRBJ1-5
abundance: few
len: 13
CDR3nt: TGTGCCAGCAGGTTGTCGGGCAATCACCCCCAGCATTTT
CDR3aa: CASRLSGNHPQHF

d_gene: -
v_gene: TRBV12-3/TRBV12-4
j_gene: TRBJ2-1
abundance: -
len: 17
CDR3nt: TGTGCCAGCAGTTTAAGGTCGGGTAGCGGCTTATACAATGAGCAGTTCTTC
CDR3aa: CASSLRSGSGLYNEQFF

d_gene: -
v_gene: TRBV5-1
j_gene: TRBJ2-7
abundance: once
len: 17
CDR3nt: TGCGCCAGCAGCTTGAGCCCTACAGTGGGCCGAACCTACGAGCAGTACTTC
CDR3aa: CASSLSPTVGRTYEQYF

d_gene: -
v_gene: TRBV28
j_gene: TRBJ1-6
abundance: medium-sized
len: 15
CDR3nt: TGTGCCAGCAGTCTGGGGGAGGGGGGAAGTTCACCCCTCCACTTT
CDR3aa: CASSLGEGGSSPLHF

d_gene: -
v_gene: TRBV20-1
j_gene: TRBJ2-2
abundance: many
len: 14
CDR3nt: TGCAGTGCTAGAGATCTTGATAGCGCCGGGGAGCTGTTTTTT
CDR3aa: CSARDLDSAGELFF

d_gene: -
v_gene: TRBV7-6
j_gene: TRBJ2-7
abundance: -
len: 16
CDR3nt: TGTGCAAGCAGCTTAGGTGCAGCGGGCAGCTCCTACGAGCAGTACTTC
CDR3aa: CASSLGAAGSSYEQYF

d_gene: TRBD1
v_gene: TRBV19
j_gene: TRBJ1-4
abundance: -
len: 16
CDR3nt: TGTGCCAGTACCCTCGTCTCGGGACAGGGTAATGAAAAACTGTTTTTT
CDR3aa: CASTLVSGQGNEKLFF

d_gene: -
v_gene: TRBV3-1
j_gene: TRBJ2-6
abundance: -
len: 14
CDR3nt: TGTGCCAGCAGGCGGGACGGTGGGGCCAACGTCCTGACTTTC
CDR3aa: CASRRDGGANVLTF

d_gene: -
v_gene: TRBV15
j_gene: TRBJ2-5
abundance: many
len: 14
CDR3nt: TGTGCCACCAGCAACTCAATAGACCAAGAGACCCAGTACTTC
CDR3aa: CATSNSIDQETQYF

d_gene: -
v_gene: TRBV20-1
j_gene: TRBJ1-1
abundance: -
len: 13
CDR3nt: TGCAGTGCTAGTGGAGGGCTCTGCGCTGAAGCTTTCTTT
CDR3aa: CSASGGLCAEAFF

d_gene: -
v_gene: TRBV6-1
j_gene: TRBJ2-7
abundance: few
len: 15
CDR3nt: TGTGCCAGAAGTGAAGGGGCTAGGTCGGACTACGGGCAGTACTTC
CDR3aa: CARSEGARSDYGQYF

d_gene: -
v_gene: TRBV4-1
j_gene: TRBJ2-7
abundance: few
len: 14
CDR3nt: TGCGCCAGCAGCCAAGATAGGATGCCCCGCGAGCAGTACTTC
CDR3aa: CASSQDRMPREQYF

d_gene: TRBD1
v_gene: TRBV6-1
j_gene: TRBJ2-3
abundance: medium-sized
len: 14
CDR3nt: TGTGCCAGCAGAAGGACAGGGGGCACAGATACGCAGTATTTT
CDR3aa: CASRRTGGTDTQYF

d_gene: -
v_gene: TRBV28
j_gene: TRBJ2-5
abundance: few
len: 15
CDR3nt: TGTGCCAGCAGTTCACCAGGGACTGGGGGGAAGACCCAGTACTTC
CDR3aa: CASSSPGTGGKTQYF

d_gene: TRBD2
v_gene: TRBV5-1
j_gene: TRBJ2-7
abundance: -
len: 16
CDR3nt: TGCGCCAGCAGCTTGGGGGGGAGCGGGAGTTCCTACGAGCAGTACTTC
CDR3aa: CASSLGGSGSSYEQYF

d_gene: TRBD2
v_gene: TRBV20-1
j_gene: TRBJ2-4
abundance: few
len: 14
CDR3nt: TGCAGTTCTGGAGCGGGAGGGACGAAAAACATTCAGTACTTC
CDR3aa: CSSGAGGTKNIQYF

d_gene: TRBD1
v_gene: TRBV10-2
j_gene: TRBJ2-5
abundance: many
len: 13
CDR3nt: TGCGCCACCCAACAGGGGAGCCAAGAGACCCGGTACTTC
CDR3aa: CATQQGSQETRYF

d_gene: TRBD1
v_gene: TRBV18
j_gene: TRBJ1-2
abundance: -
len: 13
CDR3nt: TGTGCCAGCTCACCTCAGGGGGCAGACGGCTACACCTTC
CDR3aa: CASSPQGADGYTF

d_gene: -
v_gene: TRBV6-2/TRBV6-3
j_gene: TRBJ2-2
abundance: few
len: 14
CDR3nt: TGTGCCAGCAGTGAGGTGGGCGGAGGCGGGGAGCTGTTTTTT
CDR3aa: CASSEVGGGGELFF

d_gene: TRBD2
v_gene: TRBV5-1
j_gene: TRBJ2-7
abundance: -
len: 15
CDR3nt: TGCGCCAGCAGCTTGGAACCTAGCGGGGCCTACGAGCAGTACTTC
CDR3aa: CASSLEPSGAYEQYF

d_gene: -
v_gene: TRBV27
j_gene: TRBJ2-3
abundance: medium-sized
len: 14
CDR3nt: TGTGCCAGCAGTTCTAGGGGGTTCACAGATACGCAGTATTTT
CDR3aa: CASSSRGFTDTQYF

d_gene: -
v_gene: TRBV10-1
j_gene: TRBJ1-1
abundance: medium-sized
len: 15
CDR3nt: TGCGCCAGCAGTGAGTCGACGGGCTGGGGCACTGAAGCTTTCTTT
CDR3aa: CASSESTGWGTEAFF

d_gene: -
v_gene: TRBV28
j_gene: TRBJ2-1
abundance: medium-sized
len: 16
CDR3nt: TGTGCCAGCAGCCCGGGGGGACAGCGACACTACAATGAGCAGTTCTTC
CDR3aa: CASSPGGQRHYNEQFF

d_gene: TRBD2
v_gene: TRBV7-2
j_gene: TRBJ2-3
abundance: once
len: 16
CDR3nt: TGTGCCAGAAGCTTAGCAGGACCAGCGGGAGGGGATACGCAGTATTTT
CDR3aa: CARSLAGPAGGDTQYF

d_gene: TRBD2
v_gene: TRBV20-1
j_gene: TRBJ2-3
abundance: many
len: 14
CDR3nt: TGCAGTGCTGAATGGGGTAGCGGGGGGTTTAAGCAGTATTTT
CDR3aa: CSAEWGSGGFKQYF

d_gene: -
v_gene: TRBV2
j_gene: TRBJ2-5
abundance: few
len: 12
CDR3nt: TGTGCCATTACGAGGCAGGGGAGAACCCAGTACTTC
CDR3aa: CAITRQGRTQYF

d_gene: TRBD1
v_gene: TRBV20-1
j_gene: TRBJ1-5
abundance: -
len: 16
CDR3nt: TGCAGTGCTATAAGACTCGGACAGGCAAGCAATCAGCCCCAGCATTTT
CDR3aa: CSAIRLGQASNQPQHF

d_gene: -
v_gene: TRBV28
j_gene: TRBJ2-5
abundance: medium-sized
len: 14
CDR3nt: TGTGCCAGCAGTAACAGGGACGGGGGAGAGACCCAGTACTTC
CDR3aa: CASSNRDGGETQYF

d_gene: -
v_gene: TRBV4-3
j_gene: TRBJ1-6
abundance: many
len: 13
CDR3nt: TGCGCCAGCAGCCAAGGACGCAATTCACCCCTCCACTTT
CDR3aa: CASSQGRNSPLHF

d_gene: -
v_gene: TRBV6-1
j_gene: TRBJ2-3
abundance: few
len: 14
CDR3nt: TGTGCCAGCAGACGCCGGGACTTTGCAGATACGCAGTATTTT
CDR3aa: CASRRRDFADTQYF

d_gene: TRBD1
v_gene: TRBV28
j_gene: TRBJ2-1
abundance: medium-sized
len: 15
CDR3nt: TGTGCCAGCAGAACCCAGGACAGGTTGGACAATGAGCAGTTCTTC
CDR3aa: CASRTQDRLDNEQFF

d_gene: TRBD1
v_gene: TRBV7-8
j_gene: TRBJ1-5
abundance: -
len: 16
CDR3nt: TGTGCCAGCAGTCTGGGACAGGGGACGAGCAATCAGCCCCAGCATTTT
CDR3aa: CASSLGQGTSNQPQHF